This T cell receptor (beta chain) is from a study of identifying expanded T cells in peripheral blood. Overall study findings and caveats: Across healthy donors, higher total template counts meant significantly greater approximately 2-week count variance. Approximately 1.1 clones differed between technical replicates, versus around 15 and 18 over time.

Germline trimming cut 4 bases from V and 5 bases from J; bases unmatched to any gene: 7. The CDR3 consists of 15 residues. The germline CDR1 and CDR2 sequences are SGHRS and YFSETQ. Produced via immunoSEQ multiplex PCR; TCRdb's table is partial and in-frame only. Here the sample spans roughly 56,000 clones, about 83% being singletons. No infections or other immune events were documented during collection. Comments on this clone: What it binds is not known.

The chain carries TRBV5-1 and TRBJ2-5; 11 nucleotides line up with TRBD1. The sequencing input was blood. The clonotype originates from a person aged 18 to 70 in good health. The CDR3 is CASSTGDRGIETQYF. Here the CDR3 DNA reads TGCGCCAGCAGCACTGGGGACAGGGGGATCGAGACCCAGTACTTC.